The 2 T cell receptor beta chains reported below all come from one sample, sequenced in a study. TCRdb re-derived calls from the 5' RACE reads in MiXCR, one entry per CDR3 protein. This table has 35,000 to 55,000 distinct CDR3 sequences, roughly a fifth appearing once. Cells sorted as Tregs were CD4+, CD25+ and CD127-/low. Sequencing used Tregs sorted from a lymph node. These receptors were obtained from a female donor with breast cancer.

The chain uses TRBV5-4 and TRBJ2-7; D possibly corresponds to TRBD1 (5 bases). V shed 0 bases and J shed 6 bases, with 10 bases lying between them. This CDR3 is built from 13 residues. In germline, CDR1 is SGHNT, CDR2 YYREEE (reference sequence). The CDR3 reads CASSLGQGGEQYF. The CDR3 DNA reads as TGTGCCAGCAGCTTGGGTCAGGGTGGCGAGCAGTACTTC.

This chain uses TRBV7-9 with TRBJ1-5, with D possibly TRBD1 on 5 matching bases. The CDR3 extends over 15 amino acids. V was shortened by 4 bases and J by 0 bases, with 10 bases between the two germline ends. Per germline, CDR1 SEHNR and CDR2 FQNEAQ (reference sequence). CDR3 sequence: CASSSTEDSNQPQHF. The CDR3 DNA is TGTGCCAGCAGCTCGACAGAGGATAGCAATCAGCCCCAGCATTTT. Full variable domain (missing parts from reference TRBV7-9 and TRBJ1-5): DTGVSQNPRHKITKRGQNVTFRCDPISEHNRLYWYRQTLGQGPEFLTYFQNEAQLEKSRLLSDRFSAERPKGSFSTLEIQRTEQGDSAMYLCASSSTEDSNQPQHFGDGTRLSIL.